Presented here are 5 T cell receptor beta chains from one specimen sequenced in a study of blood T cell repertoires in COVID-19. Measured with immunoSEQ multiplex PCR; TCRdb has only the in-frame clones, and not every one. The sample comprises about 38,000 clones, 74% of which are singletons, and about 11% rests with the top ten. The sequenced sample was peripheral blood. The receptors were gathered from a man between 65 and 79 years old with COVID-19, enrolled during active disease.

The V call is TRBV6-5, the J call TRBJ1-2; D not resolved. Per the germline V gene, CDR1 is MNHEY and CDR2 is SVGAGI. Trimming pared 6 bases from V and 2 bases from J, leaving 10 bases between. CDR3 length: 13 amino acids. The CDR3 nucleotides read TGTGCCAGCAGAACTCCAGGAAACTATGGCTACACCTTC. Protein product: CASRTPGNYGYTF.

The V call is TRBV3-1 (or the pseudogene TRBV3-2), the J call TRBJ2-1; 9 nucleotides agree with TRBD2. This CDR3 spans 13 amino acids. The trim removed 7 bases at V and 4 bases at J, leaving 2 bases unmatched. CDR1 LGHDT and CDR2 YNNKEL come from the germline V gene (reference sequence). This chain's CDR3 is CASTAGGYNEQFF. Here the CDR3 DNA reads TGTGCCAGCACAGCGGGAGGATACAATGAGCAGTTCTTC.

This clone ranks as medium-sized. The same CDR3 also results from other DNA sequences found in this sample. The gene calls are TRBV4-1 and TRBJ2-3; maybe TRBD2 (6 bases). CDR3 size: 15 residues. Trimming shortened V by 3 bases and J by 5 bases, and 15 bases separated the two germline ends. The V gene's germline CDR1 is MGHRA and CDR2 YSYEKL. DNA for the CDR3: TGCGCCAGCAGCCAGAGGACGGGAGCAGAAGATACGCAGTATTTT. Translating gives CASSQRTGAEDTQYF.

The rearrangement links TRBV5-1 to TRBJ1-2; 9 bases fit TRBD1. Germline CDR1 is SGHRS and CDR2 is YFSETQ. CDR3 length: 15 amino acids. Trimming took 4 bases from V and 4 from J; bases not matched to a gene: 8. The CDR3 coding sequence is TGCGCCAGCAGCGCGGAGGGACAGGGTACCTATGGCTACACCTTC. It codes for CASSAEGQGTYGYTF.

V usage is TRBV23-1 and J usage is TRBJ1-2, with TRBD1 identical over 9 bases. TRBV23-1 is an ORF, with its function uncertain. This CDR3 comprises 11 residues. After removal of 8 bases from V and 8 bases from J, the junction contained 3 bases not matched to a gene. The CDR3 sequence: CASPDRGGYTF. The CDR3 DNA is TGCGCCAGCCCGGACAGGGGCGGCTACACCTTC.